This T cell receptor (beta chain) derives from a study of STAT3 mutations in large granular lymphocyte leukemia. Across the whole study: Immunosuppressive therapy was given to more than half of T-LGLL patients. Regarding the study as a whole: In T-cell large granular lymphocyte leukemia, about half of patients showed multiple immunodominant subclonotypes. Clonal expansion was inferred from other time points because no sample existed at each clone's first appearance. Variable sampling intervals and differing treatment regimens complicated linking therapy response to TCR clonal burden changes. All newly emerging clones after therapy were STAT3 wild type.

Libraries were prepared by immunoSEQ multiplex PCR; TCRdb keeps only in-frame clonotypes and omits some of them. The top ten clones hold roughly 25% of a sample with thousands of clones, around 74% of them seen once. With regard to this clone: Its cognate antigen is unknown.

The germline gives CDR1 GTSNPN, CDR2 SVGIG (reference sequence). Trimming removed 0 bases from V and 0 bases from J, with 6 bases in between. CDR3 size: 13 residues. This clonotype originated in a woman in her forties with T-cell large granular lymphocyte leukemia. Some clones in this sample may be carry-over from other donors' samples. The material sequenced was peripheral blood mononuclear cells. The rearrangement uses TRBV30 and TRBJ2-7; TRBD1 or TRBD2 may be the D gene (5 bases each). This CDR3 reads CAWSVGDSYEQYF. The CDR3, as DNA: TGTGCCTGGAGTGTGGGGGACTCCTACGAGCAGTACTTC.